These 22 T cell receptor beta chains share one sample of origin, sequenced in a study of cytomegalovirus exposure and HLA in healthy donors. The assay was immunoSEQ multiplex PCR, and TCRdb's table has in-frame clones only and misses some. There are about 180,000 clones in the sample; around 87% occur only once, and 1.4% lies in the top ten. Sequencing used PBMCs. The receptors shown here come from a young woman in good health and CMV-seronegative.

The V gene is TRBV4-1, the J gene TRBJ2-1, with TRBD2 matching 10 bases. CDR1 is MGHRA and CDR2 is YSYEKL in the germline V gene. With 8 bases clipped from V and 8 bases from J, the junction kept 9 bases outside the gene matches. The CDR3 covers 14 residues. This CDR3 reads CASAQLAGFDEQFF. DNA for the CDR3: TGCGCCAGCGCACAACTAGCGGGGTTCGATGAGCAGTTCTTC.

The chain employs TRBV6-5 and TRBJ1-2; possibly TRBD1 for D (6 bases). From germline, CDR1 is MNHEY and CDR2 SVGAGI. The ends were cut back, 5 bases at V and 0 bases at J, with 10 bases in the middle. This CDR3 spans 14 amino acids. The CDR3 spells CASSPTGPNYGYTF. Here the CDR3 DNA reads TGTGCCAGCAGTCCGACAGGACCTAACTATGGCTACACCTTC.

This chain joins TRBV6-5 and TRBJ1-5, with D perhaps TRBD1 (6 bases). CDR1 MNHEY and CDR2 SVGAGI come from the germline V gene. Between the trimmed V and J ends, which lost 5 bases and 4 bases, there was a span of 12 bases. The CDR3 contains 14 residues. CDR3 loop: CASSNYRDNQPQHF. In DNA, the CDR3 is TGTGCCAGCAGTAACTACAGGGATAATCAGCCCCAGCATTTT.

The rearrangement joins TRBV7-9 to TRBJ2-5, with 7 bases lining up with TRBD1. Germline V gene sequence: CDR1 SEHNR, CDR2 FQNEAQ (reference sequence). Trimming at V came to 3 bases and at J to 5 bases, leaving 9 bases not matched to a gene. This CDR3 has 15 residues. The CDR3 protein is CASSFLRGGDETQYF. The CDR3 bases are TGTGCCAGCAGCTTCCTTCGAGGGGGCGATGAGACCCAGTACTTC.

This chain links TRBV13 with TRBJ1-2, with D possibly being TRBD1 (6 bases). This CDR3 contains 16 residues. In germline, CDR1 is PRHDT, CDR2 FYEKMQ (reference sequence). The ends were cut back, 0 bases at V and 8 bases at J, with 19 bases in the middle. The CDR3 DNA is TGTGCCAGCAGCTTAGGCCTGGGGGCGACCCAATACGGCTACACCTTC. This gives the protein CASSLGLGATQYGYTF.

In nucleotides, the CDR3 is TGTGCCATCAGTGAAGGGGTCTACTCTGGAAACACCATATATTTT. Amino acids: CAISEGVYSGNTIYF. V gene TRBV10-3 combines with J gene TRBJ1-3, with D perhaps matching TRBD1 (5 bases). CDR1 ENHRY and CDR2 SYGVKD come from the germline V gene. V was clipped by 3 bases and J by 0 bases, with 9 bases between them. The CDR3 spans 15 residues.

CDR3 sequence: CASSYGQGGIEKLFF. The CDR3 nucleotides read TGTGCCAGCAGTTATGGACAGGGGGGTATTGAAAAACTGTTTTTT. The chain employs TRBV27 and TRBJ1-4, with 10 nucleotides matching TRBD1. The CDR3 has 15 residues. CDR1 MNHEY and CDR2 SMNVEV come from the germline V gene (reference sequence). J gave up 7 bases and V 4 bases, and 6 bases lay outside the gene matches.

The V call is TRBV18, the J call TRBJ1-6; unclear D gene. In germline, CDR1 is KGHSH, CDR2 LQKENI. The CDR3 spans 15 residues. Trimming took off 2 bases at V and 9 bases at J, with 14 bases between the two ends. CDR3 protein: CASSPFTSSRSPLHF. CDR3 nucleotide sequence: TGTGCCAGCTCACCATTCACTAGCAGTCGTTCACCCCTCCACTTT.

This chain connects TRBV6-1 to TRBJ2-7; maybe TRBD2 (6 bases). Per germline, CDR1 MNHNS and CDR2 SASEGT. This CDR3 comprises 15 residues. V lost 9 bases to trimming and J lost 4 bases, with 22 bases between them. Here the CDR3 DNA reads TGTGCCAGTGACCATTGGGGGGACCGGGTATACGAGCAGTACTTC. This translates into CASDHWGDRVYEQYF.

In the case of this clone: The junction departs from germline at one end; a sequencing error may be responsible. The genes are TRBV7-9 and TRBJ2-7; tentatively, D is TRBD2 (6 bases). CDR3 length: 15 amino acids. Germline CDR1 and CDR2: SEHNR and FQNEAQ (reference sequence). The CDR3 reads CASSLDPGLSSEQYF. The CDR3 DNA sequence: TGTGCCAGCAGCTTAGACCCGGGACTCTCCTCCGAGCAGTACTTC.

V and J are TRBV5-1 and TRBJ2-7; 11 positions match TRBD2. This CDR3 has 19 amino acids. V shed 2 bases and J 2 bases; nucleotides not matched to a gene: 15. Germline CDR1 SGHRS, CDR2 YFSETQ. The DNA of the CDR3 is TGCGCCAGCAGCTTCAGACCGGGACTAGCGGAGAGGCAAACCTACGAGCAGTACTTC. It is translated as CASSFRPGLAERQTYEQYF.

J is TRBJ2-7 and V is TRBV5-1, with TRBD1 matching 7 bases. V lost 0 bases and J lost 8; bases outside the gene matches: 2. Germline V gene lookup returns CDR1 SGHRS and CDR2 YFSETQ. The CDR3 runs 12 residues. This chain's CDR3 is CASSLGQGKQYF. CDR3 DNA sequence: TGCGCCAGCAGCTTGGGACAGGGAAAGCAGTACTTC.

The chain recombines TRBV15 with TRBJ2-2; 8 bases match TRBD1. In germline, CDR1 is LNHNV, CDR2 YYDKDF (reference sequence). V was clipped by 3 bases and J by 3 bases; unmatched bases: 6. The CDR3 sequence is 16 residues long. The CDR3 nucleotides read TGTGCCACCAGCAGCGGGCAGGGGGCATACACCGGGGAGCTGTTTTTT. Translated: CATSSGQGAYTGELFF.

This chain joins TRBV5-1 and TRBJ2-2, with 10 positions matching TRBD2. V gave up 4 bases and J gave up 1 base; unmatched junction bases: 10. CDR1 is SGHRS and CDR2 is YFSETQ in the germline V gene. The CDR3 totals 18 residues. CDR3 DNA: TGCGCCAGCAGCCCCGAGGGGCTAGCGGGGGAGAACACCGGGGAGCTGTTTTTT. Protein product: CASSPEGLAGENTGELFF.

The chain has TRBV13 and TRBJ2-7; D uncertain. The CDR3 is 14 residues long. Trimming took off 5 bases at V and 1 base at J, with 12 bases between the two ends. The germline CDR1 and CDR2 sequences are PRHDT and FYEKMQ (reference sequence). In DNA, the CDR3 is TGTGCCAGCAGCGAGTACAGTTCGTCCTACGAGCAGTACTTC. Its protein is CASSEYSSSYEQYF.

The chain recombines TRBV5-1 with TRBJ2-7, with TRBD2 matching 14 bases. The CDR3 covers 20 residues. V was pared by 3 bases and J by 0 bases, with 14 bases of the junction left unmatched. CDR1 is SGHRS and CDR2 is YFSETQ in the germline V gene. CDR3 in amino acids: CASSSGLAGDPESASYEQYF. Here the CDR3 DNA reads TGCGCCAGCAGCTCGGGACTAGCGGGGGACCCCGAATCTGCCTCCTACGAGCAGTACTTC.

The J gene is TRBJ1-1, the V gene TRBV5-6; the D is unclear. Germline V gene data show CDR1 as SGHDT and CDR2 as YYEEEE. The ends were cut back, 0 bases at V and 2 bases at J, with 11 bases in the middle. The CDR3 is made up of 15 amino acids. CDR3 DNA sequence: TGTGCCAGCAGCTTGGGTCAGAAACCAAACACTGAAGCTTTCTTT. This sequence encodes CASSLGQKPNTEAFF.

This chain connects TRBV7-9 to TRBJ2-7; tentatively, D is TRBD1 (6 bases). Germline V gene data show CDR1 as SEHNR and CDR2 as FQNEAQ (reference sequence). V was clipped by 5 bases and J by 1 base, with 18 bases between them. This CDR3 spans 16 amino acids. The CDR3 here is CASSTPLGQLSYEQYF. In DNA, the CDR3 is TGTGCCAGCAGCACTCCACTCGGACAGTTATCCTACGAGCAGTACTTC.

J is TRBJ2-2 and V is TRBV30, with 9 bases lining up with TRBD1. The CDR3 covers 15 residues. CDR1 and CDR2 (germline): GTSNPN, SVGIG (reference sequence). V shed 4 bases, J shed 6 bases, and the junction held 9 bases outside the gene matches. The CDR3 loop is CAWKQGASFSGELFF. In nucleotides, the CDR3 is TGTGCCTGGAAACAGGGGGCGTCGTTTTCCGGGGAGCTGTTTTTT.

The rearrangement uses TRBV7-9 and TRBJ1-2; 7 positions match TRBD1. The V gene's germline CDR1 is SEHNR and CDR2 FQNEAQ (reference sequence). V dropped 7 bases and J dropped 12; count of bases not matched to a gene: 17. The CDR3 sequence is 14 residues long. CDR3 region: CASTIGETGLANTF. The CDR3 DNA sequence: TGTGCCAGCACCATAGGGGAGACAGGGCTGGCGAACACCTTC.

This chain joins TRBV10-2 and TRBJ1-5, with TRBD1 identical over 9 bases. Germline assignment: CDR1 WSHSY and CDR2 SAAADI. This CDR3 region has 15 residues. Unmatched junction bases numbered 6, after V lost 6 bases and J lost 3 bases. In DNA form, the CDR3 reads TGCGCCAGCAGCACCGGGACAGGGTTCAATCAGCCCCAGCATTTT. Translation gives CASSTGTGFNQPQHF.

The rearrangement joins TRBV29-1 to TRBJ2-1; TRBD1 might be the D (6 bases). Germline V lookup: CDR1 SQVTM, CDR2 ANQGSEA. This CDR3 is built from 12 residues. This chain's CDR3 is CRIGQSHNEQFF. DNA for the CDR3: TGCAGGATCGGACAGTCCCACAATGAGCAGTTCTTC.